The TCR beta chain described here comes from a study of T cell responses to AZD1222 COVID-19 vaccine. General observations from the study: Reports indicate that nearly half of spike-specific TCRs are directed at unmutated variant regions.

Between the trimmed V and J ends, which lost 2 bases and 3 bases, there was a span of 20 bases. Per germline, CDR1 LNHDA and CDR2 SQIVND (reference sequence). CDR3 length: 17 amino acids. Concerning this clone: Its antigen is not known.

Measured with immunoSEQ multiplex PCR; TCRdb has only the in-frame clones, and not every one. The data hold about 140,000 clones, with roughly 89% observed a single time. The TCR sequence derives from an adult in good health. The V call is TRBV19, the J call TRBJ2-7, with D tentatively TRBD2 (6 bases). Sequencing was performed on peripheral blood, taken on day 0 of AZD1222 vaccination. CDR3 amino acids: CASSILRLGEAVYEQYF. CDR3 sequence (DNA): TGTGCCAGTAGTATATTACGTTTGGGGGAGGCAGTCTACGAGCAGTACTTC.